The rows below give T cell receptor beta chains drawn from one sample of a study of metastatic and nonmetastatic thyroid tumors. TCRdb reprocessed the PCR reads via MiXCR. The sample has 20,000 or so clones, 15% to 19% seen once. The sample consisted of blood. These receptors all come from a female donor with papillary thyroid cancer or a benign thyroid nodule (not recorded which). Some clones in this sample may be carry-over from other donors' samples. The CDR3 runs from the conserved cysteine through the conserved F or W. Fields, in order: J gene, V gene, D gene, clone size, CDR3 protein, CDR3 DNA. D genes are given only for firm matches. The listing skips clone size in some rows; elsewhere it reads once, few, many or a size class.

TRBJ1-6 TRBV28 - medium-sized CASSFVGSSPLHF TGTGCCAGCAGTTTCGTGGGGAGTTCACCCCTCCACTTT
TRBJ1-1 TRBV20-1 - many CSAYPGAILTEAFF TGCAGTGCGTATCCGGGGGCTATTCTCACTGAAGCTTTCTTT
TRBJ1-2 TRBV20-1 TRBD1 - CSAYRDRADGYTF TGCAGTGCTTACCGGGACAGGGCTGATGGCTACACCTTC
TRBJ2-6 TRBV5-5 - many CASSLEIGSGANVLTF TGTGCCAGCAGCTTGGAAATAGGGAGTGGGGCCAACGTCCTGACTTTC
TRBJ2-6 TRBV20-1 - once CSAHDSTGANVLTF TGCAGTGCCCATGACTCCACTGGGGCCAACGTCCTGACTTTC
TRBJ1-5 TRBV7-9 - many CASSFMGTNQPQHF TGTGCCAGCAGCTTTATGGGAACAAATCAGCCCCAGCATTTT
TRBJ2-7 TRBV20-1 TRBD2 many CSAASSGTDEQYF TGCAGTGCAGCGAGTAGCGGGACTGACGAGCAGTACTTC
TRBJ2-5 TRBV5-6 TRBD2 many CASSRAGGPRETQYF TGTGCCAGCAGCCGAGCGGGGGGGCCTCGAGAGACCCAGTACTTC
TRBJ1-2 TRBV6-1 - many CASFGGGGNYGYTF TGTGCCAGCTTCGGGGGGGGGGGAAACTATGGCTACACCTTC
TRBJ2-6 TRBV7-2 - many CASSKSTGRWANVLTF TGTGCCAGCAGCAAATCGACAGGCAGATGGGCCAACGTCCTGACTTTC
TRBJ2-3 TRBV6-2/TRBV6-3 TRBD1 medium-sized CASSWTGSSTDTQYF TGTGCCAGCAGTTGGACAGGGTCTAGCACAGATACGCAGTATTTT
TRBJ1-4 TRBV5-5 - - CASARPPEKLFF TGTGCCAGCGCCAGGCCACCTGAAAAACTGTTTTTT
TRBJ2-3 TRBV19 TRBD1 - CASSKDRAQSALQDTQYF TGTGCCAGTAGCAAAGACAGGGCCCAGAGTGCATTACAAGATACGCAGTATTTT
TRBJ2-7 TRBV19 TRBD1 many CASSAGTDYEQYF TGTGCCAGTAGTGCTGGGACAGACTACGAGCAGTACTTC
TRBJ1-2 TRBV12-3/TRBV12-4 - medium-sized CASSLGGLDYGYTF TGTGCCAGCAGTTTAGGGGGGTTAGACTATGGCTACACCTTC
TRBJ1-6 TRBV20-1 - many CSAPGGLRGYNSPLHF TGCAGTGCTCCGGGGGGGCTTCGGGGCTATAATTCACCCCTCCACTTT
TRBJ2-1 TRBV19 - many CASGGLAGNNEQFF TGTGCCAGCGGGGGGCTAGCTGGGAACAATGAGCAGTTCTTC
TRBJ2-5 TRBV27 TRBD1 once CASSSQGAGETQYF TGTGCCAGCAGTTCGCAGGGGGCGGGAGAGACCCAGTACTTC
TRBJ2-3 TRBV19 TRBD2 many CATLGGESTDTQYF TGTGCCACGCTGGGGGGGGAGAGCACAGATACGCAGTATTTT
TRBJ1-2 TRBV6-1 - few CASSEWPPDGYTF TGTGCCAGCAGTGAGTGGCCGCCTGATGGCTACACCTTC
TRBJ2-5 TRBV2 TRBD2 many CASSEAGPSGGVQETQYF TGTGCCAGCAGTGAAGCGGGGCCGAGCGGGGGAGTCCAAGAGACCCAGTACTTC
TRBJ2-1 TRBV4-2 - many CASSQESHSRDEQFF TGTGCCAGCAGCCAAGAGAGCCACAGTAGGGATGAGCAGTTCTTC
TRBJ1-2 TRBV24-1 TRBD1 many CDTSDRDRDFF TGTGACACCAGTGACCGCGACAGGGATTTTTTC
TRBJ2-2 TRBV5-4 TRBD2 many CASSLASGGRNTGELFF TGTGCCAGCAGCTTAGCTAGCGGGGGGAGGAACACCGGGGAGCTGTTTTTT
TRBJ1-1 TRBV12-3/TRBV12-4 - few CVSSTTMNTEAFF TGTGTCAGCAGTACCACGATGAACACCGAAGCTTTCTTT
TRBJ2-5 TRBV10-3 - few CAISESGGIKETQYF TGTGCCATCAGTGAGTCTGGGGGAATCAAGGAGACCCAGTACTTC
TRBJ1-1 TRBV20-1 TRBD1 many CSAPPGQGRGAFF TGCAGTGCTCCACCGGGACAGGGCAGAGGAGCTTTCTTT
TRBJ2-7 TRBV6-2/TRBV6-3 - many CASRPLAIYLSYEQYF TGTGCCAGCCGACCCCTAGCGATCTACCTCTCCTACGAGCAGTACTTC
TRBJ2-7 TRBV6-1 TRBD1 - CASSLTGTGDGEQYF TGTGCCAGCAGCTTGACCGGGACAGGGGACGGGGAGCAGTACTTC
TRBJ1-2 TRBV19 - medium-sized CASTGQLDYGYTF TGTGCCAGTACCGGACAACTTGACTATGGCTACACCTTC
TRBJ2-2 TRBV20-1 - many CSARDLRVTNTGELFF TGCAGTGCTAGAGATCTCAGGGTCACGAACACCGGGGAGCTGTTTTTT